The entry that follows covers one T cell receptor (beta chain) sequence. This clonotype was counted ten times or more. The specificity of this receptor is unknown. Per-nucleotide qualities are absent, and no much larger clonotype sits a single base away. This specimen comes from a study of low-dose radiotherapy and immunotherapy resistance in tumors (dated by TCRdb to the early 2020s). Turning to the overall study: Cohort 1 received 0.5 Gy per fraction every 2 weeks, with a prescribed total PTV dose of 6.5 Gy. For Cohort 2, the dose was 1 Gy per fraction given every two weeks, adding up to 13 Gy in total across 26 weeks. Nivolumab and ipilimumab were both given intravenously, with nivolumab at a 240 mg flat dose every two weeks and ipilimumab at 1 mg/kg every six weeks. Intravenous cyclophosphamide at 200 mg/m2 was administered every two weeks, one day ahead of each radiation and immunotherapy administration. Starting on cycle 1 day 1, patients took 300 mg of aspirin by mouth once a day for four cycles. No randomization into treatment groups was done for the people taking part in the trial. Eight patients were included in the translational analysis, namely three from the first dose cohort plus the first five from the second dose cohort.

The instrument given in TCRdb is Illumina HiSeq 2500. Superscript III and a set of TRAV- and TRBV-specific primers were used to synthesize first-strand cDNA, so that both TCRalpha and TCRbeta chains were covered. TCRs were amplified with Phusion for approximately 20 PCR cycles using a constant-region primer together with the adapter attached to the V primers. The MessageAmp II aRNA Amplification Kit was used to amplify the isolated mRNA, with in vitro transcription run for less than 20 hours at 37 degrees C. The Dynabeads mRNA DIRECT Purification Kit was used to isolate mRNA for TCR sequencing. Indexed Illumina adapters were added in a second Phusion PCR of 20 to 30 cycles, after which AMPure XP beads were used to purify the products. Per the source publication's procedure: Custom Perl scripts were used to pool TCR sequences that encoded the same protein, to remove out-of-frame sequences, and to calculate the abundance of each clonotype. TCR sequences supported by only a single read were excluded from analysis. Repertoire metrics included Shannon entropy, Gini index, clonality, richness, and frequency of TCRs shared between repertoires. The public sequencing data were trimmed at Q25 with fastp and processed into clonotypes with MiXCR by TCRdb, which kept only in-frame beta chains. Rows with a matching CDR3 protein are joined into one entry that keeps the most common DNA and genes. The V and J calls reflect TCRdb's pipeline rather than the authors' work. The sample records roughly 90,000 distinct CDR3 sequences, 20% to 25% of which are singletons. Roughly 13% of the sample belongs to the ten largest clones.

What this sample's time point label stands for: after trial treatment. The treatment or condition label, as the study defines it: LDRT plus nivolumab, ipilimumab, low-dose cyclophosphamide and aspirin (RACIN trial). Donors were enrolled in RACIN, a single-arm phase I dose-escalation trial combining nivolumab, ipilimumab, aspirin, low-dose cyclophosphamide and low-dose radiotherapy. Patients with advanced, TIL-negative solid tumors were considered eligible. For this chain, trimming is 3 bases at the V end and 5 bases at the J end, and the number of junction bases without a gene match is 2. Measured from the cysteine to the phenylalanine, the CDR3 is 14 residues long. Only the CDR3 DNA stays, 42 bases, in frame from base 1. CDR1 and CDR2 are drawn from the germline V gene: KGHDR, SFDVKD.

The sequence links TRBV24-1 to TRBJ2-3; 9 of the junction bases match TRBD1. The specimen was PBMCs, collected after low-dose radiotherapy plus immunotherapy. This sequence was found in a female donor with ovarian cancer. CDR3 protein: CATSDRTGEDTQYF. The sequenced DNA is TGTGCCACCAGTGATCGGACAGGGGAAGATACGCAGTATTTT.